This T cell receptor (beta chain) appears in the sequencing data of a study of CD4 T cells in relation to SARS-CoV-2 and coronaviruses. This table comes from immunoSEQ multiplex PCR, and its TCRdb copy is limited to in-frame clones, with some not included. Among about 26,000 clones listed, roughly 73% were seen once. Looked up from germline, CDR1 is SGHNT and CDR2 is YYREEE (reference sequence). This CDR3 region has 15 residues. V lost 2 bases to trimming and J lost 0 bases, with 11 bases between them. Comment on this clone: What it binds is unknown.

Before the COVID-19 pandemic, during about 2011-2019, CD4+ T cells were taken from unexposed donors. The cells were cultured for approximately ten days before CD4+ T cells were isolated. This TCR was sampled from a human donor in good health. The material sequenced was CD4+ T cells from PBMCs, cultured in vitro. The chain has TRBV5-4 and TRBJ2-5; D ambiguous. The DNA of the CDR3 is TGTGCCAGCAGCTTTATAGATGGGTACCAAGAGACCCAGTACTTC. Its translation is CASSFIDGYQETQYF.